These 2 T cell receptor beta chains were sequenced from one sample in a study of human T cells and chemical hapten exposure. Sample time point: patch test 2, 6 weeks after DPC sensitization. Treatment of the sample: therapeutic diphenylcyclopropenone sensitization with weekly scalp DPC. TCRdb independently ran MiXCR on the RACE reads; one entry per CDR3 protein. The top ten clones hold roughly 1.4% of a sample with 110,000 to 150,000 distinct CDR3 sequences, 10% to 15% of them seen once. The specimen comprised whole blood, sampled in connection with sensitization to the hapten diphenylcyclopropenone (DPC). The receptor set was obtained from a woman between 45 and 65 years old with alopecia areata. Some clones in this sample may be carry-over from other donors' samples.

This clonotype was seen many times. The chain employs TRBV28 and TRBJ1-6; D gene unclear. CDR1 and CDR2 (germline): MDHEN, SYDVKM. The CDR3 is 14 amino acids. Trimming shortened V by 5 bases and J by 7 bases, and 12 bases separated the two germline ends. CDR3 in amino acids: CASSPSGENSPLHF. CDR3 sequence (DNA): TGTGCCAGCAGTCCCTCCGGGGAGAATTCACCCCTCCACTTT.

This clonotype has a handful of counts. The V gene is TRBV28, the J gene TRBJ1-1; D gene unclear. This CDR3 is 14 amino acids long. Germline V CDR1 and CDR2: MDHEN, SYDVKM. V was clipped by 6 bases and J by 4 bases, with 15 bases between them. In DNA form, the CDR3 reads TGTGCCAGCAGCGTCGCGGGAGTAGGCACTGAAGCTTTCTTT. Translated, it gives CASSVAGVGTEAFF.